This T cell receptor (beta chain) was profiled in a study of vaccination and CD4 T cells after COVID-19. Of note for this clonotype: The antigen remains unidentified. An end of the junction does not agree with germline; a read error may underlie this.

Described treatment: approximately nine-day PBMC culture with coronavirus spike peptide pools or control peptides (ViraFEST assay). Using peptide pools, antigen-specific T cells were expanded in ViraFEST before TCRs were sequenced. CDR3 length equals 14 residues. Researchers used the Oncomine TCR Beta short-read assay to sequence DNA from cultured CD4+ T cells. TCRdb reanalysed the PCR reads using MiXCR and keeps one entry per CDR3 protein. The sample has about 15,000 distinct CDR3 sequences; around a third are singletons. The sample taken for sequencing was cultured CD4+ T cells from blood. The chain links TRBV12-3 or TRBV12-4 to TRBJ1-2; D remains ambiguous. The sequence came from a human donor with COVID-19. For the CDR3, the DNA is TGTGCCAACAGTTTGGACGATTCTAACTATGGCTACACCTTC. Translation gives CANSLDDSNYGYTF.